This passage covers 28 T cell receptor beta chains from one sample sequenced in a study of blood T cell repertoires in COVID-19. Sequencing used immunoSEQ multiplex PCR; TCRdb keeps in-frame clones, though not all of them. This table has approximately 500,000 clones, 89% appearing once. Sequencing was done on a sample of peripheral blood. The source is a man between 18 and 29 years old with COVID-19, enrolled during active disease.

CDR3 nucleotide sequence: TGTGCCAGCAGACTCGGGACACACAGAGAAGCTTTCTTT. Protein product: CASRLGTHREAFF. V is TRBV6-5 and J is TRBJ1-1; possibly TRBD1 for D (6 bases). There are 13 residues in the CDR3. Germline CDR1 is MNHEY and CDR2 is SVGAGI. V was shortened by 6 bases and J by 8 bases, with 16 bases between the two germline ends.

In its sample, this clone was seen once. This chain joins TRBV20-1 and TRBJ1-2; the D gene is possibly TRBD1 (6 bases). The germline CDR1 and CDR2 sequences are DFQATT and SNEGSKA (reference sequence). Trimming took off 6 bases at V and 7 bases at J, with 12 bases between the two ends. The CDR3 has 11 residues. CDR3 loop: CSAKRGGGYTF. The CDR3 nucleotides are TGCAGTGCCAAAAGGGGGGGTGGCTACACCTTC.

This sequence joins TRBV4-2 and TRBJ2-1; D possibly corresponds to TRBD2 (6 bases). The CDR3 loop spans 16 amino acids. The germline V gene has CDR1 LGHNA and CDR2 YNFKEQ. Trimming took off 5 bases at V and 0 bases at J, with 14 bases between the two ends. CDR3 nucleotides: TGTGCCAGCAGCTCCTTCCGGGGGAGCTCCTACAATGAGCAGTTCTTC. Translation: CASSSFRGSSYNEQFF.

The chain carries TRBV3-1 (or the pseudogene TRBV3-2) and TRBJ2-1; the D gene is possibly TRBD2 (6 bases). CDR1 and CDR2 from the germline V gene are LGHDT and YNNKEL (reference sequence). The length of the CDR3 is 17 residues. The V and J ends lost 1 base and 1 base respectively, with 14 bases between them. The CDR3 spells CASSQVDGRGSYNEQFF. In DNA form, the CDR3 reads TGTGCCAGCAGCCAAGTTGATGGACGGGGGTCCTACAATGAGCAGTTCTTC.

The chain employs TRBV2 and TRBJ1-5; maybe TRBD1 (6 bases). CDR1 and CDR2 (germline): SNHLY, FYNNEI. The germline V and J ends were trimmed by 8 bases and 0 bases, with 11 bases remaining between them. This CDR3 spans 14 amino acids. CDR3 in DNA: TGTGCCAGCGGGCCGGACAGTAGCAATCAGCCCCAGCATTTT. Protein sequence: CASGPDSSNQPQHF.

The rearrangement uses TRBV11-3 and TRBJ2-2; D is ambiguous. The V end was cut by 0 bases, the J end by 6 bases, with 8 bases between. The CDR3 is made up of 14 amino acids. Germline-derived CDR1 and CDR2 are SGHNT and YENEEA. CDR3 in amino acids: CASSLELPAGELFF. The CDR3 nucleotides are TGTGCCAGCAGCTTAGAACTTCCTGCCGGGGAGCTGTTTTTT. The variable domain in full, with the rest retrieved from reference TRBV11-3 and TRBJ2-2, is EAGVVQSPRYKIIEKKQPVAFWCNPISGHNTLYWYLQNLGQGPELLIRYENEEAVDDSQLPKDRFSAERLKGVDSTLKIQPAELGDSAVYLCASSLELPAGELFFGEGSRLTVL.

The V call is TRBV5-1, the J call TRBJ2-4; possible D gene TRBD1, 6 bases. From germline, CDR1 is SGHRS and CDR2 YFSETQ. This CDR3 is 15 amino acids long. V lost 0 bases and J lost 7, with 14 bases in between. The CDR3 region has the DNA TGCGCCAGCAGCTTGGAGGGGGTGAGCGCGAACATTCAGTACTTC. Translating gives CASSLEGVSANIQYF.

This clone was detected only a few times. The chain links TRBV3-1 (or the pseudogene TRBV3-2) to TRBJ1-3, with 9 bases lining up with TRBD1. Germline values: CDR1 LGHDT, CDR2 YNNKEL (reference sequence). The CDR3 loop spans 18 amino acids. The V segment lost 2 bases and the J segment 2 bases; nucleotides outside the gene matches: 10. The CDR3 sequence: CASSQSSGTGTTGNTIYF. The CDR3 nucleotides read TGTGCCAGCAGCCAATCTTCCGGGACAGGGACAACTGGAAACACCATATATTTT.

The CDR3 spells CASSQDGADNTGELFF. DNA for the CDR3: TGTGCCAGCAGCCAAGATGGGGCGGATAACACCGGGGAGCTGTTTTTT. This rearrangement joins TRBV4-2 to TRBJ2-2; weak D call: TRBD1 (5 bases). The length of the CDR3 is 16 residues. V shed 0 bases and J shed 2 bases, with 10 bases lying between them. Germline values: CDR1 LGHNA, CDR2 YNFKEQ.

V and J are TRBV7-8 and TRBJ2-7; 11 nucleotides match TRBD2. The CDR3 is made up of 15 amino acids. V was clipped by 2 bases and J by 1 base; unmatched bases: 1. Germline CDR1 and CDR2: SGHVS and FQNEAQ. The CDR3 DNA reads TGTGCCAGCAGCTTATCTAGCGGGGGGTCCTACGAGCAGTACTTC. Translating it yields CASSLSSGGSYEQYF.

The CDR3 DNA sequence: TGCGCCAGCAGCTTGGGACTAGTTGGCAATGAGCAGTTCTTC. It codes for CASSLGLVGNEQFF. The chain couples TRBV5-1 to TRBJ2-1, with D possibly being TRBD2 (6 bases). This CDR3 is built from 14 residues. Trimming shortened V by 0 bases and J by 6 bases, and 10 bases separated the two germline ends. Germline V gene lookup returns CDR1 SGHRS and CDR2 YFSETQ.

This clone was detected only a few times. The V call is TRBV3-1 (or the pseudogene TRBV3-2), the J call TRBJ2-6, with TRBD2 matching over 10 bases. This CDR3 is 19 amino acids long. V trimming: 0 bases; J trimming: 1 base; junction bases outside the gene matches: 6. The germline V gene encodes CDR1 LGHDT and CDR2 YNNKEL (reference sequence). DNA of the CDR3: TGTGCCAGCAGCCAAGATATATTACTAGCGGGGTCTGGGGCCAACGTCCTGACTTTC. Protein product: CASSQDILLAGSGANVLTF.

The DNA of the CDR3 is TGTGCCAGCGGATGGGGGACAGGGAGTGGGCCTGAAGCTTTCTTT. It encodes CASGWGTGSGPEAFF. This chain uses TRBV27 with TRBJ1-1; 9 bases are a match to TRBD1. Germline V gene data show CDR1 as MNHEY and CDR2 as SMNVEV (reference sequence). CDR3 length: 15 amino acids. The junction had 13 bases not matched to a gene; V was cut back by 8 bases and J by 6 bases.

The chain combines TRBV7-8 with TRBJ1-1; 8 nucleotides match TRBD1. J gave up 4 bases and V 3 bases, and 4 bases lay outside the gene matches. This CDR3 spans 14 amino acids. Germline lookup yields CDR1 SGHVS and CDR2 FQNEAQ. DNA for the CDR3: TGTGCCAGCAGCTTTGACAGGGGCGCCACTGAAGCTTTCTTT. This gives the protein CASSFDRGATEAFF.

This clone was recorded only once. This chain uses TRBV2 with TRBJ2-3; 9 nucleotides align to TRBD2. The CDR3 is 16 amino acids. CDR1 SNHLY and CDR2 FYNNEI come from the germline V gene. Germline trimming cut 4 bases from V and 4 bases from J; bases unmatched to any gene: 9. CDR3 loop: CASSGLAGSVSDTQYF. In nucleotides, the CDR3 is TGTGCCAGCAGTGGTCTAGCGGGGTCGGTCTCAGATACGCAGTATTTT.

The chain couples TRBV6-2 or TRBV6-3 to TRBJ1-4; 9 bases map to TRBD1. The ends lost 5 bases at V and 8 bases at J; junction bases unmatched: 6. The CDR3 spans 14 residues. CDR1 is MNHEY, CDR2 SVGEGT, per germline. CDR3 sequence reads: CASSTNRGHEKLFF. The CDR3 DNA follows: TGTGCCAGCAGTACTAACAGGGGGCACGAAAAACTGTTTTTT.

This clone was detected once. J is TRBJ1-1 and V is TRBV2; 7 bases match TRBD1. The CDR3 runs 13 residues. V lost 9 bases and J lost 1; bases outside the gene matches: 5. Germline loops: CDR1 SNHLY, CDR2 FYNNEI. The CDR3 reads CASANRGNTEAFF. As DNA, the CDR3 is TGTGCCAGTGCGAACAGGGGGAACACTGAAGCTTTCTTT.

This clone is a singleton in its sample. The V and J genes are TRBV30 and TRBJ2-7, with a possible D match to TRBD1 (5 bases). Germline-derived CDR1 and CDR2 are GTSNPN and SVGIG (reference sequence). Trimming cost V 0 bases and J 2 bases, with 8 bases left between them. The CDR3 extends over 13 amino acids. This CDR3 reads CAWSVQGPYEQYF. Here the CDR3 DNA reads TGTGCCTGGAGTGTCCAGGGCCCCTACGAGCAGTACTTC.

V and J are TRBV6-5 and TRBJ2-3; a weak D match, TRBD2 (5 bases). The germline V gene has CDR1 MNHEY and CDR2 SVGAGI. The length of the CDR3 is 15 residues. Trimming cost V 10 bases and J 2 bases, with 19 bases left between them. CDR3 region: CATGTEPRNTDTQYF. CDR3 sequence (DNA): TGTGCCACGGGAACCGAACCTCGGAACACAGATACGCAGTATTTT.

The chain combines TRBV5-1 with TRBJ2-5; D may be TRBD1 (6 bases). The CDR3 runs to 13 residues. V lost 0 bases to trimming and J lost 5 bases, with 8 bases between them. Per the germline V gene, CDR1 is SGHRS and CDR2 is YFSETQ. The CDR3 here is CASSLDGQETQYF. The DNA of the CDR3 is TGCGCCAGCAGCTTGGATGGACAGGAGACCCAGTACTTC.

The rearrangement uses TRBV11-2 and TRBJ1-1; no clear D gene. Trimming cost V 1 base and J 0 bases, with 12 bases left between them. The germline CDR1 and CDR2 sequences are SGHAT and FQNNGV. There are 16 residues in the CDR3. CDR3 region: CASSLAYRGVNTEAFF. In DNA, the CDR3 is TGTGCCAGCAGCTTAGCTTATCGGGGAGTGAACACTGAAGCTTTCTTT.

This clone was recorded a few times. This chain connects TRBV9 to TRBJ1-2; 7 nucleotides line up with TRBD1. This CDR3 has 13 amino acids. V shed 4 bases, J shed 3 bases, and the junction held 3 bases outside the gene matches. From germline, CDR1 is SGDLS and CDR2 YYNGEE. CDR3 in DNA: TGTGCCAGCAGCATAGGGACAGACTATGGCTACACCTTC. Protein product: CASSIGTDYGYTF.

This chain links TRBV30 with TRBJ2-1; 8 nucleotides line up with TRBD2. Looked up from germline, CDR1 is GTSNPN and CDR2 is SVGIG (reference sequence). V was clipped by 2 bases and J by 2 bases; unmatched bases: 2. The CDR3 is 14 amino acids. Written as DNA, the CDR3 is TGTGCCTGGAGTAGCGGGGGAACCTACAATGAGCAGTTCTTC. As protein: CAWSSGGTYNEQFF.

The rearrangement uses TRBV6-4 and TRBJ1-2, with TRBD1 matching 7 bases. There are 13 residues in the CDR3. The V gene end was trimmed by 4 bases and the J gene end by 4 bases; junction bases not matched to a gene: 3. CDR1 MRHNA and CDR2 SNTAGT come from the germline V gene. The CDR3 loop is CASSAGQSYGYTF. CDR3 sequence (DNA): TGTGCCAGCAGTGCGGGACAGAGCTATGGCTACACCTTC.

The chain employs TRBV19 and TRBJ2-1, with 7 nucleotides matching TRBD2. The CDR3 contains 13 residues. The J segment lost 7 bases and the V segment lost 7 bases, leaving 7 bases of the junction unmatched. The germline V gene encodes CDR1 LNHDA and CDR2 SQIVND (reference sequence). The CDR3 protein is CASTAGHWNEQFF. CDR3 in DNA: TGTGCCAGTACAGCGGGGCACTGGAATGAGCAGTTCTTC.

This sequence joins TRBV5-1 and TRBJ2-1; 10 bases are a match to TRBD2. Germline CDR1 SGHRS, CDR2 YFSETQ. The junction had 7 bases not matched to a gene; V was cut back by 0 bases and J by 7 bases. The CDR3 has 16 amino acids. The CDR3 protein is CASSLVGSGRANEQFF. DNA of the CDR3: TGCGCCAGCAGCTTGGTTGGGAGCGGGAGGGCAAATGAGCAGTTCTTC.

The V call is TRBV5-1, the J call TRBJ2-5; 12 nucleotides match TRBD1. Germline CDR1 is SGHRS and CDR2 is YFSETQ. CDR3 length: 15 amino acids. V shed 5 bases, J shed 5 bases, and the junction held 7 bases outside the gene matches. CDR3 nucleotides: TGCGCCAGCAGAACCGGGACAGGGGGCGTTGAGACCCAGTACTTC. Amino acids: CASRTGTGGVETQYF.

V is TRBV2 and J is TRBJ2-1; D perhaps matches TRBD2 (5 bases). CDR1 and CDR2 from the germline V gene are SNHLY and FYNNEI. The CDR3 covers 13 residues. V lost 6 bases and J 3 bases, leaving 9 bases between the germline ends. The CDR3 loop is CASRSGVYNEQFF. CDR3 bases: TGTGCCAGCAGGTCCGGGGTCTACAATGAGCAGTTCTTC.